This T cell receptor (beta chain) was captured in a study of T cells in Graves' hyperthyroidism and ophthalmopathy. Findings of the study overall: The blood repertoire included most of the expanded thyroid clonotypes above 0.001.

This clonotype appeared many times. Antigen unknown. From germline, CDR1 is DFQATT and CDR2 SNEGSKA (reference sequence). There are 14 residues in the CDR3. Trimming left V 0 bases short and J 7 bases short, with 15 bases between. Researchers took RNA transcripts and amplified the TCR beta CDR3 regions from them. Primed by the HTBI set, a first-round RT-PCR was run on the TCR CDR3. TCRdb processed the multiplex PCR reads anew with MiXCR; each CDR3 protein has one entry. The sample carries roughly 700,000 distinct CDR3 sequences, about 14% recorded once. The chain recombines TRBV20-1 with TRBJ1-1, with no clear D. Sequencing was performed on blood. This sequence was found in a woman younger than 30 with Graves' hyperthyroidism. The CDR3 loop reads CSARDYGVKGEAFF. CDR3 coding DNA: TGCAGTGCTAGAGATTATGGGGTAAAGGGTGAAGCTTTCTTT.